One sample yielded the 16 T cell receptor beta chains listed below, sequenced in a study of CD4+ T cells in melanoma. Clones were read by immunoSEQ multiplex PCR, and TCRdb kept only the in-frame ones, dropping some. The table includes around 130,000 clones, around 90% detected once. Every receptor here comes from a human donor with melanoma.

The chain is built from TRBV14 and TRBJ2-7; a possible D gene is TRBD1 (6 bases). The CDR3 contains 15 residues. The germline CDR1 and CDR2 sequences are SGHDN and FVKESK. The V gene lost 4 bases and the J gene lost 1 base, with 14 bases spanning the gap. This CDR3 reads CASSPGQLGSYEQYF. As DNA, the CDR3 is TGTGCCAGCAGCCCAGGACAGCTAGGGTCCTACGAGCAGTACTTC.

This chain uses TRBV18 with TRBJ2-1, with TRBD1 identical over 7 bases. The CDR3 consists of 16 residues. The V and J ends lost 4 bases and 7 bases, in that order; junction bases with no gene match: 13. The germline gives CDR1 KGHSH, CDR2 LQKENI. CDR3: CASSLGSTGTGNEQFF. As DNA, the CDR3 is TGTGCCAGCTCACTAGGCTCGACAGGGACGGGGAATGAGCAGTTCTTC. The whole variable domain, filled in from reference TRBV18 and TRBJ2-1, reads NAGVMQNPRHLVRRRGQEARLRCSPMKGHSHVYWYRQLPEEGLKFMVYLQKENIIDESGMPKERFSAEFPKEGPSILRIQQVVRGDSAAYFCASSLGSTGTGNEQFFGPGTRLTVL.

This clone was counted a single time. The chain links TRBV6-5 to TRBJ1-1; 10 bases line up with TRBD1. CDR1 MNHEY and CDR2 SVGAGI come from the germline V gene. The CDR3 length is 15 residues. V lost 9 bases and J lost 1; bases outside the gene matches: 8. The CDR3 DNA reads as TGTGCCAGTTTTGGGAGACAGGGGGCGAACACTGAAGCTTTCTTT. It codes for CASFGRQGANTEAFF.

This clone was detected only a few times. V usage is TRBV5-8 and J usage is TRBJ1-2; D gene ambiguous. Germline V CDR1 and CDR2: SGHTS, YDEGEE. The CDR3 totals 11 residues. V gave up 2 bases and J gave up 8 bases, with 7 bases separating them. CDR3 residues: CASSFLRGYTF. The CDR3, as DNA: TGTGCCAGCAGCTTTCTTCGCGGCTACACCTTC. The full variable domain, in which reference TRBV5-8 and TRBJ1-2 provide the parts outside the CDR3, is EAGVTQSPTHLIKTRGQQATLRCSPISGHTSVYWYQQALGLGLQFLLWYDEGEERNRGNFPPRFSGRQFPNYSSELNVNALELEDSALYLCASSFLRGYTFGSGTRLTVV.

The chain joins TRBV5-1 to TRBJ2-2; D not resolved. Germline-derived CDR1 and CDR2 are SGHRS and YFSETQ. Trimming left V 6 bases short and J 2 bases short, with 11 bases between. The CDR3 is made up of 14 amino acids. CDR3 sequence: CASTTGSNTGELFF. DNA for the CDR3: TGCGCCAGCACAACCGGGTCCAACACCGGGGAGCTGTTTTTT.

The rearrangement joins TRBV5-1 to TRBJ2-7; 7 nucleotides match TRBD2. Losses at the gene ends were 0 bases for V and 3 bases for J; bases not matched to a gene: 6. The CDR3 consists of 15 residues. Germline loops: CDR1 SGHRS, CDR2 YFSETQ. The CDR3 loop reads CASSLVSSGSYEQYF. For the CDR3, the DNA is TGCGCCAGCAGCTTGGTTTCTAGCGGAAGCTACGAGCAGTACTTC.

V is TRBV19 and J is TRBJ2-1; D is unresolved. Germline-derived CDR1 and CDR2 are LNHDA and SQIVND (reference sequence). This CDR3 spans 14 amino acids. Deletions cut 3 bases from V and 7 bases from J, with 13 bases between. The CDR3 sequence: CASSILGIRNEQFF. DNA of the CDR3: TGTGCCAGTAGTATCCTTGGGATACGGAATGAGCAGTTCTTC.

This chain joins TRBV5-1 and TRBJ2-2; D uncertain. Germline loops: CDR1 SGHRS, CDR2 YFSETQ. The length of the CDR3 is 15 residues. V lost 1 base, J lost 6 bases, and 13 bases lay in between. This CDR3 reads CASSLRPPLSGELFF. In DNA, the CDR3 is TGCGCCAGCAGCTTGAGACCCCCTCTATCCGGGGAGCTGTTTTTT.

This clone showed up just once. The same CDR3 also results from other DNA sequences found in this sample. CDR3 in amino acids: CASSPTGLNTEAFF. As DNA, the CDR3 is TGTGCCAGCTCACCAACAGGGCTGAACACTGAAGCTTTCTTT. The chain uses TRBV18 and TRBJ1-1, with D maybe TRBD1 (6 bases). V was cut by 2 bases and J by 0 bases, with 7 bases left in between. Per the germline V gene, CDR1 is KGHSH and CDR2 is LQKENI. This CDR3 spans 14 amino acids. Looking up the rest from reference TRBV18 and TRBJ1-1 gives the full variable domain: NAGVMQNPRHLVRRRGQEARLRCSPMKGHSHVYWYRQLPEEGLKFMVYLQKENIIDESGMPKERFSAEFPKEGPSILRIQQVVRGDSAAYFCASSPTGLNTEAFFGQGTRLTVV.

The V gene is TRBV21-1, the J gene TRBJ2-7. TRBV21-1 is termed a pseudogene. CDR3 length equals 10 residues. CDR3 DNA sequence: TGTGCCAGCAGTCTACATGCAGAGTACTTC. Protein product: CASSLHAEYF.

This clone showed up many times. V gene TRBV10-3 combines with J gene TRBJ2-1; D gene uncertain. V gave up 3 bases and J gave up 7 bases, with 19 bases separating them. The CDR3 spans 16 residues. Per the germline V gene, CDR1 is ENHRY and CDR2 is SYGVKD. The CDR3 DNA follows: TGTGCCATCAGTGATTCGAATGAGGCATCCAGAAATGAGCAGTTCTTC. This translates into CAISDSNEASRNEQFF.

The chain joins TRBV11-2 to TRBJ2-5; 9 bases match TRBD1. CDR1 and CDR2 (germline): SGHAT, FQNNGV. This CDR3 has 14 amino acids. V lost 5 bases to trimming and J lost 1 base; unmatched junction nucleotides: 2. CDR3 sequence: CASSRGQGQETQYF. CDR3 bases: TGTGCCAGCAGCCGGGGACAGGGCCAAGAGACCCAGTACTTC.

This chain uses TRBV6-5 with TRBJ1-6; TRBD1 matches at 7 bases. The germline CDR1 and CDR2 sequences are MNHEY and SVGAGI. The CDR3 loop spans 14 amino acids. V gave up 4 bases and J gave up 7 bases; unmatched junction bases: 4. CDR3 DNA: TGTGCCAGCAGTTGGGACAGAAGAAATTCACCCCTCCACTTT. It encodes CASSWDRRNSPLHF.

CDR3 loop: CASSLVEDPNTEAFF. In nucleotides, the CDR3 is TGCGCCAGCAGCTTGGTTGAGGATCCGAACACTGAAGCTTTCTTT. The V gene is TRBV5-1, the J gene TRBJ1-1; D not certain. V lost 0 bases and J 1 base, leaving 10 bases between the germline ends. In germline, CDR1 is SGHRS, CDR2 YFSETQ. The CDR3 consists of 15 residues.

This clone was seen just once. The V gene is TRBV6-1, the J gene TRBJ1-6, with a possible D match to TRBD1 (5 bases). The CDR3 contains 18 residues. Between the trimmed V and J ends, which lost 2 bases and 5 bases, there was a span of 19 bases. The germline V gene has CDR1 MNHNS and CDR2 SASEGT. Written as DNA, the CDR3 is TGTGCCAGCAGTGAAAGACGCCAAGGCAAGGGGAATAATTCACCCCTCCACTTT. Translation: CASSERRQGKGNNSPLHF.

The chain employs TRBV4-1 and TRBJ2-1; D call uncertain. The V gene lost 0 bases and the J gene lost 2 bases, with 17 bases spanning the gap. CDR3 length: 18 residues. Germline CDR1 MGHRA, CDR2 YSYEKL. CDR3 sequence reads: CASSQDTRASLPYNEQFF. The DNA of the CDR3 is TGCGCCAGCAGCCAAGATACCCGAGCATCGCTCCCCTACAATGAGCAGTTCTTC.